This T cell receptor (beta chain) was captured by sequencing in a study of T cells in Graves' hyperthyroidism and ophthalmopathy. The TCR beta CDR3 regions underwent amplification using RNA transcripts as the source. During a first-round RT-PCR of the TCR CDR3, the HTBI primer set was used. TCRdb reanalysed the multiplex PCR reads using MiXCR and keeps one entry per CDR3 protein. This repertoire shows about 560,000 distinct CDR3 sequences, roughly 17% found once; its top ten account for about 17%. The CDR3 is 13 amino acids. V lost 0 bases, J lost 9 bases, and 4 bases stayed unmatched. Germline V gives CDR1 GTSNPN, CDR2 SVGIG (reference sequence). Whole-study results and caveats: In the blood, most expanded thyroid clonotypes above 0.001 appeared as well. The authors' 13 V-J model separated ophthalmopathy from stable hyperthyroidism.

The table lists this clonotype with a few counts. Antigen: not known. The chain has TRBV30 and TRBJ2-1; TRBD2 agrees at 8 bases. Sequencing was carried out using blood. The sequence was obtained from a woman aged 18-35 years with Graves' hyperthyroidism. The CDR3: CAWSVGREGEQFF. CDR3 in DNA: TGTGCCTGGAGTGTAGGACGGGAGGGTGAGCAGTTCTTC.